The rows below give T cell receptor beta chains drawn from one sample of a study of blood T cell repertoires in COVID-19. Using immunoSEQ multiplex PCR, the repertoire was profiled, and TCRdb retains in-frame clones only, with some absent. The sample consists of about 24,000 clones, over 70% of them appearing once. The sequenced sample was peripheral blood. These receptors all come from a human donor with active COVID-19. The donor label of this sample is uncertain. CDR3s include the opening cysteine and the closing phenylalanine or tryptophan. A D gene is named only where the DNA matches it firmly. Size is stated for part of the rows, as once, few or many counts, or as a class when the clone is expanded.

>TRBV7-2|TRBD2|TRBJ2-7|16|-
CASSLGMGLTYYEQYF
TGTGCCAGCAGCTTAGGGATGGGACTAACGTACTACGAGCAGTACTTC
>TRBV6-5|-|TRBJ2-7|15|-
CASSYSGGANYEQYF
TGTGCCAGCAGTTACTCGGGTGGGGCGAACTACGAGCAGTACTTC
>TRBV7-9|TRBD1|TRBJ2-7|15|-
CASSPPGQATYEQYF
TGTGCCAGCAGCCCTCCGGGACAGGCCACCTACGAGCAGTACTTC
>TRBV4-1|TRBD2|TRBJ2-3|18|-
CASSQTAQASGGADTQYF
TGCGCCAGCAGCCAGACCGCCCAAGCTAGCGGGGGGGCAGATACGCAGTATTTT
>TRBV7-9|-|TRBJ2-4|17|-
CASSLVGLQLAKNIQYF
TGTGCCAGCAGCTTAGTTGGGCTACAATTAGCCAAAAACATTCAGTACTTC
>TRBV4-2|-|TRBJ2-5|14|-
CASSPGLVQETQYF
TGTGCCAGCAGCCCCGGTTTAGTACAAGAGACCCAGTACTTC
>TRBV30|TRBD1|TRBJ1-4|13|once
CAGGQASNEKLFF
TGTGCCGGAGGACAGGCCTCTAATGAAAAACTGTTTTTT
>TRBV10-3|TRBD2|TRBJ2-3|19|-
CAISESVGTSGGPTDTQYF
TGTGCCATCAGTGAGTCTGTTGGTACTAGCGGGGGGCCGACAGATACGCAGTATTTT
>TRBV18|-|TRBJ2-2|14|-
CASSAGGNTGELFF
TGTGCCAGCTCCGCCGGGGGTAACACCGGGGAGCTGTTTTTT
>TRBV28|TRBD1|TRBJ1-2|15|-
CASRQGVLGNYGYTF
TGTGCCAGCAGACAGGGGGTATTAGGCAACTATGGCTACACCTTC
>TRBV24-1|TRBD2|TRBJ2-3|15|few
CATSDPSGSTDTQYF
TGTGCCACCAGTGACCCTAGCGGAAGCACAGATACGCAGTATTTT
>TRBV25-1|-|TRBJ1-4|14|-
CASRGGISNEKLFF
TGTGCCAGCAGGGGGGGAATTTCAAATGAAAAACTGTTTTTT
>TRBV6-5|-|TRBJ1-5|14|-
CASRTFGEGQPQHF
TGTGCCAGCAGGACCTTCGGAGAGGGTCAGCCCCAGCATTTT
>TRBV3-1/TRBV3-2|TRBD1|TRBJ1-1|16|-
CASSPGYRGMNTEAFF
TGTGCCAGCAGCCCAGGTTACAGGGGAATGAACACTGAAGCTTTCTTT
>TRBV4-2|-|TRBJ1-2|14|-
CASSPERSPYGYTF
TGTGCCAGCAGCCCCGAAAGGAGCCCTTATGGCTACACCTTC
>TRBV19|-|TRBJ1-3|11|few
CATPNQDTIYF
TGTGCCACCCCTAACCAAGACACCATATATTTT
>TRBV7-2|TRBD2|TRBJ2-3|17|-
CASSLGGLAGYVDTQYF
TGTGCCAGCAGCTTAGGGGGACTAGCGGGATATGTAGATACGCAGTATTTT
>TRBV19|-|TRBJ2-3|16|once
CASSSGGITDTDTQYF
TGTGCCAGTAGTTCCGGAGGGATAACGGACACAGATACGCAGTATTTT
>TRBV5-1|TRBD1|TRBJ2-3|14|-
CASTTGTATDTQYF
TGCGCCAGCACCACCGGGACAGCCACAGATACGCAGTATTTT
>TRBV5-5|-|TRBJ1-1|15|-
CASSLVGTGNTEAFF
TGTGCCAGCAGCTTGGTGGGAACAGGGAACACTGAAGCTTTCTTT
>TRBV5-6|TRBD1|TRBJ2-6|19|-
CASSLWRTGASWLANVLTF
TGTGCCAGCAGCTTGTGGAGGACAGGGGCGTCCTGGTTGGCCAACGTCCTGACTTTC
>TRBV2|TRBD2|TRBJ2-7|16|-
CASSGLAGAPPYEQYF
TGTGCCAGCAGTGGACTAGCGGGAGCCCCCCCCTACGAGCAGTACTTC
>TRBV3-1/TRBV3-2|TRBD1|TRBJ1-1|15|-
CASSPPTGIYTEAFF
TGTGCCAGCAGCCCCCCGACAGGGATTTACACTGAAGCTTTCTTT
>TRBV12-3/TRBV12-4|-|TRBJ1-1|13|-
CASSFSAGTEAFF
TGTGCCAGCAGTTTTTCGGCGGGTACTGAAGCTTTCTTT
>TRBV7-9|TRBD1|TRBJ1-2|17|-
CASSSPPGQGANYGYTF
TGTGCCAGCAGCTCCCCCCCGGGACAGGGGGCTAACTATGGCTACACCTTC
>TRBV29-1|-|TRBJ1-2|13|-
CSVVSGRQHGYTF
TGCAGCGTTGTCTCCGGTCGACAGCATGGCTACACCTTC
>TRBV2|TRBD1|TRBJ2-7|17|-
CASSETIGQGSSYEQYF
TGTGCCAGCAGTGAAACAATAGGACAGGGGAGCTCCTACGAGCAGTACTTC
>TRBV19|TRBD1|TRBJ2-3|15|-
CASSPWTGGTDTQYF
TGTGCCAGTAGTCCGTGGACAGGGGGCACAGATACGCAGTATTTT
>TRBV4-2|TRBD2|TRBJ2-1|15|-
CASSQDPGGVNEQFF
TGTGCCAGCAGCCAAGATCCGGGGGGGGTCAATGAGCAGTTCTTC
>TRBV7-9|TRBD1|TRBJ1-1|13|-
CASSFRDSDEAFF
TGTGCCAGCAGCTTTCGGGACAGCGATGAAGCTTTCTTT
>TRBV6-2/TRBV6-3|-|TRBJ2-7|13|-
CASSKQWGDEQYF
TGTGCCAGCAGTAAACAATGGGGGGACGAGCAGTACTTC
>TRBV18|-|TRBJ1-1|14|-
CASSPLAEGTEAFF
TGTGCCAGCTCACCACTTGCGGAAGGCACTGAAGCTTTCTTT
>TRBV18|-|TRBJ2-5|16|-
CASSPSAGVTEETQYF
TGTGCCAGCTCCCCCTCCGCAGGGGTCACCGAAGAGACCCAGTACTTC
>TRBV11-2|TRBD2|TRBJ2-7|16|-
CASSSLTSGSYTEQYF
TGTGCCAGCAGCTCCCTGACTAGCGGGAGTTACACGGAGCAGTACTTC
>TRBV12-3/TRBV12-4|TRBD1|TRBJ1-6|13|-
CASSGTGRSPLHF
TGTGCCAGCAGTGGGACAGGGCGCTCACCCCTCCACTTT
>TRBV6-2/TRBV6-3|TRBD1|TRBJ2-2|16|-
CASTPRGTENTGELFF
TGTGCCAGCACCCCGAGGGGGACAGAGAACACCGGGGAGCTGTTTTTT
>TRBV30|-|TRBJ1-1|14|once
CAWSVKGSDTEAFF
TGTGCCTGGAGTGTGAAGGGTAGCGACACTGAAGCTTTCTTT
>TRBV6-6|-|TRBJ1-1|13|-
CASSYSGRTEAFF
TGTGCCAGCAGTTACTCTGGGAGAACTGAAGCTTTCTTT
>TRBV7-9|-|TRBJ2-7|15|-
CASSSPDKFINEQYF
TGTGCCAGCAGCTCCCCGGACAAATTTATCAACGAGCAGTACTTC
>TRBV2|TRBD1|TRBJ1-1|14|-
CATRGQGRDTEAFF
TGTGCCACGAGGGGACAGGGAAGAGACACTGAAGCTTTCTTT
>TRBV3-1/TRBV3-2|-|TRBJ1-3|15|-
CASSQTRGAGNTIYF
TGTGCCAGCAGCCAAACCCGGGGGGCTGGAAACACCATATATTTT
>TRBV7-9|TRBD1|TRBJ2-2|17|-
CASSLVHGQGGTGELFF
TGTGCCAGCAGCTTAGTCCATGGACAGGGTGGAACCGGGGAGCTGTTTTTT
>TRBV14|TRBD2|TRBJ2-2|14|-
CASSLRGGPGELFF
TGTGCCAGCAGCCTCCGGGGGGGACCCGGGGAGCTGTTTTTT
>TRBV6-2/TRBV6-3|-|TRBJ2-7|17|few
CASSKSGTPNYSNEQYF
TGTGCCAGCAGTAAGTCCGGGACTCCAAATTACTCTAACGAGCAGTACTTC
>TRBV5-1|-|TRBJ2-7|14|few
CASSLQGGMYEQYF
TGCGCCAGCAGCTTGCAAGGCGGGATGTACGAGCAGTACTTC
>TRBV7-6|-|TRBJ2-7|14|once
CASSATGTSYEQYF
TGTGCCAGCAGCGCCACAGGGACCTCCTACGAGCAGTACTTC
>TRBV25-1|-|TRBJ1-1|14|-
CASSLGGGYTEAFF
TGTGCCAGCAGTCTGGGGGGAGGATACACTGAAGCTTTCTTT
>TRBV28|TRBD1|TRBJ2-2|14|-
CASIGTANTGELFF
TGTGCCAGCATCGGGACAGCGAACACCGGGGAGCTGTTTTTT
>TRBV27|-|TRBJ2-2|12|-
CASSPYTGELFF
TGTGCCAGCAGTCCCTACACCGGGGAGCTGTTTTTT
>TRBV9|-|TRBJ1-5|16|-
CASSIDDSYSNQPQHF
TGTGCCAGCAGCATCGATGATTCCTATAGCAATCAGCCCCAGCATTTT
>TRBV4-3|TRBD1|TRBJ2-7|16|-
CASSRFGTGDLYEQYF
TGCGCCAGCAGCCGCTTCGGGACAGGGGACCTCTACGAGCAGTACTTC
>TRBV27|-|TRBJ1-2|13|once
CASSLGPFNGYTF
TGTGCCAGCAGTTTGGGGCCGTTCAATGGCTACACCTTC
>TRBV30|TRBD1|TRBJ1-5|14|-
CAWRHRDRNQPQHF
TGTGCCTGGAGACACCGGGACAGGAATCAGCCCCAGCATTTT
>TRBV3-1/TRBV3-2|TRBD1|TRBJ1-1|15|-
CASSENSGGIPEAFF
TGTGCCAGCAGCGAAAACTCAGGGGGTATACCTGAAGCTTTCTTT
>TRBV18|-|TRBJ2-3|19|-
CASSPRSYVSGVSTDTQYF
TGTGCCAGCTCACCACGGAGTTATGTCTCAGGGGTCAGCACAGATACGCAGTATTTT